The 11 T cell receptor beta chains listed next were all sequenced from one sample in a study of blood T cells in healthy people across ages. The use of a sample-barcoded 5' primer and a J-beta primer mix characterized a second PCR of 7 to 11 cycles. TCRdb re-called the 5' RACE reads with MiXCR, one entry per CDR3 protein. Among about a million distinct CDR3 sequences listed, around 46% were seen once. Sequencing was carried out using blood. The receptors here all came from a young man in good health.

The V and J genes are TRBV28 and TRBJ2-5; D gene uncertain. Germline V gene lookup returns CDR1 MDHEN and CDR2 SYDVKM. Trimming took off 7 bases at V and 2 bases at J, with 17 bases between the two ends. This CDR3 comprises 15 residues. In DNA, the CDR3 is TGTGCCAGCACCCCCGACGGATCGGAGCAAGAGACCCAGTACTTC. This encodes CASTPDGSEQETQYF.

V is TRBV11-1 and J is TRBJ2-1, with a possible D match to TRBD2 (5 bases). Trimming took 7 bases from V and 0 from J, leaving 10 bases between them. The CDR3 has 14 residues. CDR1 and CDR2 (germline): SGHAT, FQDESV (reference sequence). The CDR3 nucleotides are TGTGCCAGCACCGGGGTGCTCTCCTACAATGAGCAGTTCTTC. As protein: CASTGVLSYNEQFF.

The V and J genes are TRBV7-9 and TRBJ2-3; D ambiguous. The CDR3 has 13 amino acids. V gave up 4 bases and J gave up 4 bases, with 9 bases separating them. Germline loops: CDR1 SEHNR, CDR2 FQNEAQ (reference sequence). The CDR3 reads CASSSPPADTQYF. For the CDR3, the DNA is TGTGCCAGCAGCTCCCCACCGGCAGATACGCAGTATTTT.

The chain links TRBV27 to TRBJ1-2; D is ambiguous. The CDR3 has 15 amino acids. Germline values: CDR1 MNHEY, CDR2 SMNVEV (reference sequence). Deletions cut 0 bases from V and 2 bases from J, with 10 bases between. This chain's CDR3 is CASSLSMHLNYGYTF. The CDR3 nucleotides are TGTGCCAGCAGTTTATCGATGCATCTCAACTATGGCTACACCTTC.

The sample holds a few counts of this clonotype. This chain joins TRBV6-5 and TRBJ2-5; D not resolved. TRBJ2-7 matches the DNA end more closely, so the J call is doubtful. This CDR3 spans 11 amino acids. Germline assignment: CDR1 MNHEY and CDR2 SVGAGI. The CDR3 DNA is TGTGCCAGTCTGGGCCTTGGCGAGCAGTACTTC. Translating it yields CASLGLGEQYF.

The chain is built from TRBV20-1 and TRBJ2-5; 9 nucleotides match TRBD1. Losses at the gene ends were 8 bases for V and 1 base for J; bases not matched to a gene: 11. The CDR3 covers 15 residues. Germline V gives CDR1 DFQATT, CDR2 SNEGSKA (reference sequence). DNA for the CDR3: TGCAGTTCCAGAGCCGGGACAGGGATCCAAGAGACCCAGTACTTC. Translation: CSSRAGTGIQETQYF.

The chain carries TRBV20-1 and TRBJ2-7, with TRBD2 as a possible D gene (5 bases). The CDR3 sequence is 13 residues long. The V end was cut by 7 bases, the J end by 1 base, with 14 bases between. Germline CDR1 reads DFQATT; CDR2 reads SNEGSKA (reference sequence). CDR3 DNA: TGCAGTGAGGTCCCTAGCAAGTCCTACGAGCAGTACTTC. This codes for CSEVPSKSYEQYF.

This clonotype has a handful of counts. The gene calls are TRBV20-1 and TRBJ1-1; weak D call: TRBD1 (5 bases). CDR3 length: 17 residues. Germline lookup yields CDR1 DFQATT and CDR2 SNEGSKA (reference sequence). Trimming pared 0 bases from V and 6 bases from J, leaving 23 bases between. The CDR3 DNA is TGCAGTGCTAGAGATCGGGTACTAGGCGGGGGGAGGTCTGAAGCTTTCTTT. Translated, it gives CSARDRVLGGGRSEAFF.

This clonotype occurred a few times. This chain links TRBV7-2 with TRBJ2-7, with D unclear. Trimming removed 7 bases at V and 2 bases at J, with 12 bases between. This CDR3 contains 13 residues. The germline V gene has CDR1 SGHTA and CDR2 FQGNSA. The CDR3 DNA follows: TGTGCCAGCAACCCAGGCGTACCCTACGAGCAGTACTTC. Protein product: CASNPGVPYEQYF. The full variable domain, rest sourced from reference TRBV7-2 and TRBJ2-7, is GAGVSQSPSNKVTEKGKDVELRCDPISGHTALYWYRQSLGQGLEFLIYFQGNSAPDKSGLPSDRFSAERTGGSVSTLTIQRTQQEDSAVYLCASNPGVPYEQYFGPGTRLTVT.

Only a few counts were recorded for this clonotype. The genes are TRBV12-3 or TRBV12-4 and TRBJ2-1; 12 bases map to TRBD2. V trimming: 5 bases; J trimming: 3 bases; junction bases outside the gene matches: 5. The length of the CDR3 is 16 residues. In DNA, the CDR3 is TGTGCCAGCAGTACCACTAGCGGGGGGATCTACAATGAGCAGTTCTTC. This translates into CASSTTSGGIYNEQFF.

This clonotype has only a few counts. The chain employs TRBV7-2 and TRBJ2-4; possible D gene TRBD1, 7 bases. This CDR3 spans 15 amino acids. Germline V gene data show CDR1 as SGHTA and CDR2 as FQGNSA. Between the trimmed V and J ends, which lost 1 base and 4 bases, there was a span of 11 bases. The CDR3 protein is CASSLGGTVKNIQYF. The CDR3 region has the DNA TGTGCCAGCAGCTTAGGCGGGACAGTTAAAAACATTCAGTACTTC.